This TCR beta chain was identified in a study of blood T cell repertoires in COVID-19. Overall study context: The United States, Italy and Spain provided the acute and convalescent COVID-19 samples. Sample material is recorded as cDNA or gDNA derived from T cells, B-cell-depleted T cells, or PBMCs.

Germline V CDR1 and CDR2: MDHEN, SYDVKM. V was clipped by 3 bases and J by 1 base, with 21 bases between them. The CDR3 runs to 18 residues. Authors' data handling: Reference gene primer amplification in the assay estimated nucleated cell counts. Profiling relied on immunoSEQ multiplex PCR, and the TCRdb table lists in-frame clones only, not all of them. The DNA gave D and trimming, while V, J and clone size come from that table. This repertoire shows approximately 150,000 clones, over 75% found once; its top ten account for roughly 1.6%. This TCR was sampled from a woman aged 45-59 years with acute or convalescent COVID-19. Sequenced sample: peripheral blood. The chain uses TRBV28 and TRBJ1-1; weak D call: TRBD1 (5 bases). CDR3 region: CASSLVGGTDFSNTEAFF. Written as DNA, the CDR3 is TGTGCCAGCAGTTTGGTCGGCGGGACGGATTTCTCGAACACTGAAGCTTTCTTT.